This T cell receptor beta chain is from a study of T cell changes during pregnancy in multiple sclerosis. Generated by immunoSEQ multiplex PCR, the TCRdb table keeps only in-frame clones and is missing some. Among 38,000 or so clones listed, about nine tenths were seen once. The source is a female donor with multiple sclerosis, enrolled in a pregnancy study. Specimen: CD4+ T cells from peripheral blood mononuclear cells, collected in the third trimester of pregnancy.

The CDR3 coding sequence is TGTGCCAGCAGCGCAATGGCAGTATCGAGAAACACCATATATTTT. It codes for CASSAMAVSRNTIYF. The chain is built from TRBV6-1 and TRBJ1-3; no clear D. CDR1 and CDR2 from the germline V gene are MNHNS and SASEGT. CDR3 length: 15 amino acids. Trimming stripped 6 bases from V and 5 bases from J, with 17 bases between.